These T cell receptor beta chains were read from a single sample in a study of blood T cell repertoires in COVID-19. Some clones are missing from TCRdb's copy, which holds only in-frame ones; the method was immunoSEQ multiplex PCR. The sample has roughly 47,000 clones, 82% seen once. The sequencing sample was made of peripheral blood. Source of these receptors: a woman in her seventies with acute or convalescent COVID-19. CDR3s include the opening cysteine and the closing phenylalanine or tryptophan. A D gene is named only where the DNA matches it firmly. Clone sizes are given selectively: once, few, many, or a class where the clone is expanded.

clone_size	v_call	d_call	j_call	cdr3_aa	cdr3_nt
NA	TRBV5-4	TRBD1	TRBJ2-3	CASSGFRDRGTDTQYF	TGTGCCAGCAGCGGATTTCGGGACAGGGGGACAGATACGCAGTATTTT
NA	TRBV2	NA	TRBJ2-7	CASSQTYEQYF	TGTGCCAGCAGCCAGACCTACGAGCAGTACTTC
NA	TRBV6-2/TRBV6-3	NA	TRBJ2-4	CASSHRDPGPTKNIQYF	TGTGCCAGCAGTCACAGGGATCCGGGACCAACCAAAAACATTCAGTACTTC
NA	TRBV5-1	NA	TRBJ2-7	CASTRGDRAGEPYEQYF	TGCGCCAGCACGCGAGGTGATCGGGCAGGGGAGCCCTACGAGCAGTACTTC
NA	TRBV5-1	TRBD2	TRBJ2-1	CASTGLAINEQFF	TGCGCCAGCACGGGACTAGCGATTAATGAGCAGTTCTTC
few	TRBV28	NA	TRBJ2-7	CATLGNSYEQYF	TGTGCCACTCTAGGCAATTCCTACGAGCAGTACTTC
once	TRBV18	TRBD1	TRBJ2-7	CASSLPGQGHYEQYF	TGTGCCAGCTCACTCCCGGGACAGGGACACTACGAGCAGTACTTC
NA	TRBV20-1	NA	TRBJ2-7	CSASRAHEQYF	TGCAGTGCTAGCAGGGCCCACGAGCAGTACTTC
NA	TRBV6-6	TRBD1	TRBJ2-4	CASSPGTGGASKNIQYF	TGTGCCAGCAGTCCCGGGACAGGGGGCGCGTCCAAAAACATTCAGTACTTC
NA	TRBV18	NA	TRBJ2-7	CASSPGDKPYEQYF	TGTGCCAGCTCACCAGGGGACAAACCCTACGAGCAGTACTTC
NA	TRBV27	TRBD2	TRBJ2-1	CASSPIGLAGNEQFF	TGTGCCAGCAGTCCCATAGGACTAGCGGGCAATGAGCAGTTCTTC
once	TRBV18	NA	TRBJ2-5	CASSPFKTQQETQYF	TGTGCCAGCTCACCTTTTAAAACCCAGCAAGAGACCCAGTACTTC
NA	TRBV4-2	TRBD1	TRBJ2-1	CASSRLGTESNEQFF	TGTGCCAGCAGCCGATTGGGGACAGAGTCGAATGAGCAGTTCTTC
NA	TRBV4-1	TRBD1	TRBJ1-5	CASSQPGGNQPQHF	TGCGCCAGCAGCCAGCCAGGGGGGAATCAGCCCCAGCATTTT
NA	TRBV7-2	NA	TRBJ2-2	CASSLVGRWATGELFF	TGTGCCAGCAGCTTAGTCGGGAGATGGGCCACCGGGGAGCTGTTTTTT
NA	TRBV4-3	TRBD2	TRBJ2-2	CASSPGGRTGELFF	TGCGCCAGCAGCCCTGGCGGGAGGACCGGGGAGCTGTTTTTT
NA	TRBV9	TRBD2	TRBJ2-2	CASSPLGRMGGELFF	TGTGCCAGCAGCCCCCTCGGGAGGATGGGCGGGGAGCTGTTTTTT
NA	TRBV5-1	TRBD1	TRBJ1-2	CASSPGGAGGVNGYTF	TGCGCCAGCAGCCCCGGTGGGGCAGGGGGCGTCAATGGCTACACCTTC
once	TRBV6-1	NA	TRBJ1-5	CASSEGFGQPQHF	TGTGCCAGCAGTGAAGGCTTCGGGCAGCCCCAGCATTTT
NA	TRBV6-5	NA	TRBJ1-1	CASSYSQGETEAFF	TGTGCCAGCAGTTACTCGCAGGGTGAAACTGAAGCTTTCTTT
few	TRBV12-3/TRBV12-4	NA	TRBJ1-3	CASRVIGGNTIYF	TGTGCCAGCAGAGTTATCGGGGGAAACACCATATATTTT
few	TRBV28	NA	TRBJ1-1	CASSSGRRAIGAFF	TGTGCCAGCAGTTCGGGGAGGCGGGCCATAGGAGCTTTCTTT
NA	TRBV28	TRBD2	TRBJ2-5	CASSFVFDLNGRNQGETQYF	TGTGCCAGCAGTTTCGTGTTTGACCTCAACGGGAGGAACCAAGGAGAGACCCAGTACTTC
NA	TRBV19	TRBD2	TRBJ2-1	CASDSGRPYNEQFF	TGTGCCAGTGACAGCGGGAGACCCTACAATGAGCAGTTCTTC
NA	TRBV9	TRBD2	TRBJ2-3	CASSGRAGVGDTQYF	TGTGCCAGCAGCGGCCGAGCGGGAGTGGGGGATACGCAGTATTTT
NA	TRBV18	NA	TRBJ2-1	CASSPPGEVTVGEQFF	TGTGCCAGCTCACCCCCAGGGGAAGTTACGGTCGGAGAGCAGTTCTTC
NA	TRBV6-2/TRBV6-3	NA	TRBJ2-2	CASSRNTGELFF	TGTGCCAGCAGTCGGAACACCGGGGAGCTGTTTTTT
NA	TRBV19	TRBD1	TRBJ1-3	CASSRGDSSGNTIYF	TGTGCCAGTAGTAGGGGGGACAGCTCTGGAAACACCATATATTTT
NA	TRBV28	NA	TRBJ1-2	CASSLNRRGYTF	TGTGCCAGCAGTTTAAACAGGCGCGGCTACACCTTC
NA	TRBV5-1	TRBD1	TRBJ1-4	CASSLGQGSEANEKLFF	TGCGCCAGCAGCTTGGGACAGGGGTCTGAGGCTAATGAAAAACTGTTTTTT
NA	TRBV6-5	TRBD2	TRBJ2-7	CASSYGTSGSYEQYF	TGTGCCAGCAGTTATGGGACTAGCGGGAGCTACGAGCAGTACTTC
NA	TRBV15	NA	TRBJ1-4	CATSRDGQLQHEKLFF	TGTGCCACCAGCAGAGATGGACAGCTTCAGCATGAAAAACTGTTTTTT
NA	TRBV6-1	TRBD1	TRBJ1-2	CASSQDRDRGNYGYTF	TGTGCCAGCAGTCAAGACCGGGACAGGGGTAACTATGGCTACACCTTC
NA	TRBV7-9	NA	TRBJ2-1	CASSLVGSPSGEQFF	TGTGCCAGCAGCTTAGTAGGGAGCCCCTCGGGCGAGCAGTTCTTC
NA	TRBV7-2	NA	TRBJ2-1	CASSFPGSRPWDEQFF	TGTGCCAGCAGCTTCCCAGGAAGTCGCCCCTGGGATGAGCAGTTCTTC
NA	TRBV6-6	NA	TRBJ1-6	CASSYAQGNNSPLHF	TGTGCCAGCAGTTACGCCCAGGGGAACAATTCACCCCTCCACTTT
NA	TRBV6-8	NA	TRBJ1-5	CASSYFGVWDQPQHF	TGTGCCAGCAGTTACTTCGGGGTTTGGGATCAGCCCCAGCATTTT
NA	TRBV11-3	NA	TRBJ2-1	CASSFQGGYNEQFF	TGTGCCAGCAGCTTCCAGGGGGGCTACAATGAGCAGTTCTTC
once	TRBV6-5	TRBD2	TRBJ2-1	CASSIGLAGVQFF	TGTGCCAGCAGTATAGGACTAGCGGGAGTTCAGTTCTTC
few	TRBV29-1	NA	TRBJ1-1	CSVARPAGSTEAFF	TGCAGCGTTGCCCGACCGGCGGGGTCCACTGAAGCTTTCTTT
NA	TRBV5-4	TRBD2	TRBJ2-2	CASSSLAGGPIGELFF	TGTGCCAGCAGCTCCTTAGCGGGAGGGCCTATCGGGGAGCTGTTTTTT
NA	TRBV28	NA	TRBJ1-2	CASSLSGASGYTF	TGTGCCAGCAGTTTATCGGGTGCCTCCGGCTACACCTTC
NA	TRBV2	NA	TRBJ1-1	CASSDLETPEAFF	TGTGCCAGCAGTGATTTGGAGACCCCTGAAGCTTTCTTT
NA	TRBV9	NA	TRBJ1-1	CASSETGTLNTEAFF	TGTGCCAGCAGCGAAACCGGGACACTTAACACTGAAGCTTTCTTT
NA	TRBV6-5	TRBD1	TRBJ2-2	CASRRQGPSTGELFF	TGTGCCAGCAGGCGACAGGGCCCGAGCACCGGGGAGCTGTTTTTT
NA	TRBV7-2	TRBD1	TRBJ1-5	CASSSQGVRGQPQHF	TGTGCCAGCAGCTCCCAGGGGGTTCGGGGGCAGCCCCAGCATTTT
few	TRBV28	TRBD1	TRBJ2-5	CASSLGGTGGETQYF	TGTGCCAGCAGTTTAGGTGGGACAGGGGGCGAGACCCAGTACTTC
few	TRBV9	NA	TRBJ2-2	CASSVVPTVTNTGELFF	TGTGCCAGCAGCGTAGTCCCTACGGTCACGAACACCGGGGAGCTGTTTTTT
NA	TRBV3-1/TRBV3-2	NA	TRBJ2-2	CASSHLEGELFF	TGTGCCAGCAGCCATCTCGAGGGGGAGCTGTTTTTT
NA	TRBV4-1	TRBD1	TRBJ1-1	CASSHVGIRGVAFF	TGCGCCAGCAGCCACGTCGGGATCAGGGGGGTGGCTTTCTTT
NA	TRBV18	TRBD1	TRBJ1-1	CASSPQGAGVNTEAFF	TGTGCCAGCTCACCGCAGGGGGCGGGTGTGAACACTGAAGCTTTCTTT
NA	TRBV28	NA	TRBJ2-7	CASSAAGTYEQYF	TGTGCCAGCAGCGCCGCGGGGACCTACGAGCAGTACTTC
NA	TRBV28	TRBD1	TRBJ1-4	CASQSDRGLEKLFF	TGTGCCAGCCAATCGGACAGGGGGCTTGAAAAACTGTTTTTT
NA	TRBV19	TRBD1	TRBJ2-3	CASRDRGSTDTQYF	TGTGCCAGTAGGGACAGGGGGAGCACAGATACGCAGTATTTT